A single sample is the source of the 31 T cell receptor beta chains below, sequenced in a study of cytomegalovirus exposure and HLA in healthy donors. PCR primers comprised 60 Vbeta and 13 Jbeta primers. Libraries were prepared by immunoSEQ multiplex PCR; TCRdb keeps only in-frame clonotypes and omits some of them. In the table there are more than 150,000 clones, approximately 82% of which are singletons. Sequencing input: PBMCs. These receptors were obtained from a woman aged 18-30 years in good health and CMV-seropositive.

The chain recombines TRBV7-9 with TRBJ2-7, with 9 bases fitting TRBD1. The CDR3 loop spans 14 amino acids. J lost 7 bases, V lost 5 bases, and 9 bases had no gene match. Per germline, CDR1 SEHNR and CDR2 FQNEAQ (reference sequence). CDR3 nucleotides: TGTGCCAGCAGCGCCGGGACAGGGATATGGGAGCAGTACTTC. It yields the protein CASSAGTGIWEQYF.

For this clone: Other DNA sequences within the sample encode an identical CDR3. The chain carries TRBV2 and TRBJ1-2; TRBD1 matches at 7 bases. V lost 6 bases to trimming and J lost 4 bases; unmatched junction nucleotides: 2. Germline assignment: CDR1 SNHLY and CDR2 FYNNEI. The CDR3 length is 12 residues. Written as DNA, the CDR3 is TGTGCCAGCAGGGGGACAGTCTATGGCTACACCTTC. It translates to CASRGTVYGYTF.

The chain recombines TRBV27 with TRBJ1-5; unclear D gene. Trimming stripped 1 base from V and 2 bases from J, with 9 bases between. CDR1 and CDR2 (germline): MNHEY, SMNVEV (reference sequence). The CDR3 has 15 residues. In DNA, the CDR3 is TGTGCCAGCAGTTTATGGGCCCGAGGCAATCAGCCCCAGCATTTT. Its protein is CASSLWARGNQPQHF.

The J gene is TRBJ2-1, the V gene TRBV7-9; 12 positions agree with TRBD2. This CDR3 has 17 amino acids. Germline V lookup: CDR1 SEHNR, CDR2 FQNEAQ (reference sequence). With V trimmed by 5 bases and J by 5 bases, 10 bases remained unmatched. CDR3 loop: CASSPPGLAGKNNEQFF. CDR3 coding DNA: TGTGCCAGCAGCCCCCCAGGACTAGCGGGGAAAAACAATGAGCAGTTCTTC.

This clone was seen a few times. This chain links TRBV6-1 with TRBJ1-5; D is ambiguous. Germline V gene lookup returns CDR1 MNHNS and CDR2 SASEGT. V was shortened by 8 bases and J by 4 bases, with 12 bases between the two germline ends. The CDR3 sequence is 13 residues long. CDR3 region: CASADLRNQPQHF. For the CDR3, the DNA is TGTGCCAGCGCAGATTTGCGGAATCAGCCCCAGCATTTT.

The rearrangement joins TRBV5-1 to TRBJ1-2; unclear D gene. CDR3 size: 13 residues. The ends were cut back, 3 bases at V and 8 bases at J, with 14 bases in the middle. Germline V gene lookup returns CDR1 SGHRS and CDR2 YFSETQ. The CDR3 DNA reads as TGCGCCAGCAGCTCCGACGGAGTGTGGGGCTACACCTTC. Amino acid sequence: CASSSDGVWGYTF.

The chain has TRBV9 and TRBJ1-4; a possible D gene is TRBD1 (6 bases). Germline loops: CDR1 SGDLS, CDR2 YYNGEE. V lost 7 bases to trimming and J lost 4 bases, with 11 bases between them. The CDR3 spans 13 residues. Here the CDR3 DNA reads TGTGCCAGCTCGGACAGTTATAATGAAAAACTGTTTTTT. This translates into CASSDSYNEKLFF.

As DNA, the CDR3 is TGTGCCAGCAGCCTCGACAGAGAGAACACTGAAGCTTTCTTT. Translation: CASSLDRENTEAFF. The chain uses TRBV13 and TRBJ1-1, with a tentative D call TRBD1 (5 bases). Per the germline V gene, CDR1 is PRHDT and CDR2 is FYEKMQ (reference sequence). V gave up 5 bases and J gave up 1 base, with 11 bases separating them. This CDR3 has 14 amino acids.

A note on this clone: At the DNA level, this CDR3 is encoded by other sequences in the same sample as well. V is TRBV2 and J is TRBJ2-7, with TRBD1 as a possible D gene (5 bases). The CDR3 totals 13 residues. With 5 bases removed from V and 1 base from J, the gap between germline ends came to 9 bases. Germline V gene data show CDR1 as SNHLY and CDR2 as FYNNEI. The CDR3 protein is CASSSDSSYEQYF. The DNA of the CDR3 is TGTGCCAGCAGTAGTGACAGTTCCTACGAGCAGTACTTC. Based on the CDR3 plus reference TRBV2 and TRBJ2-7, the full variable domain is EPEVTQTPSHQVTQMGQEVILRCVPISNHLYFYWYRQILGQKVEFLVSFYNNEISEKSEIFDDQFSVERPDGSNFTLKIRSTKLEDSAMYFCASSSDSSYEQYFGPGTRLTVT.

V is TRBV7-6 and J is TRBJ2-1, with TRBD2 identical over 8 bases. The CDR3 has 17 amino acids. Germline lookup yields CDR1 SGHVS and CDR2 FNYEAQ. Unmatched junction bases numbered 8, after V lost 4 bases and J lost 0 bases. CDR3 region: CASSSPGGGSSYNEQFF. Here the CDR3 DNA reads TGTGCCAGCAGCTCGCCCGGGGGGGGGAGCTCCTACAATGAGCAGTTCTTC.

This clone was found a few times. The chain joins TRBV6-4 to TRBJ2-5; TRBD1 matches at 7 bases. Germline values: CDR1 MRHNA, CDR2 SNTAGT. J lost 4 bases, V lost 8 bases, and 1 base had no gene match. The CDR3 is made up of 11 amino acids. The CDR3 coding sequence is TGTGCCAGCCGACAGGGAGAGACCCAGTACTTC. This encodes CASRQGETQYF.

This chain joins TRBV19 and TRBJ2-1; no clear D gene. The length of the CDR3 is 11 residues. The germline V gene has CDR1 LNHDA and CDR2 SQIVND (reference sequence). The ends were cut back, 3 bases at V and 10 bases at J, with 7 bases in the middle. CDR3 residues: CASSISYEQFF. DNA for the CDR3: TGTGCCAGTAGTATTTCCTACGAGCAGTTCTTC.

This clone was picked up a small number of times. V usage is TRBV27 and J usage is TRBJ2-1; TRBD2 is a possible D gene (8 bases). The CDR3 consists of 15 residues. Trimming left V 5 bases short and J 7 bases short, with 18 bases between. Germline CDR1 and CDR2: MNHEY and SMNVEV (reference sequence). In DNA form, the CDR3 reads TGTGCCAGCAGTCCCGGGAGGGGCAGGGGGAATGAGCAGTTCTTC. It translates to CASSPGRGRGNEQFF.

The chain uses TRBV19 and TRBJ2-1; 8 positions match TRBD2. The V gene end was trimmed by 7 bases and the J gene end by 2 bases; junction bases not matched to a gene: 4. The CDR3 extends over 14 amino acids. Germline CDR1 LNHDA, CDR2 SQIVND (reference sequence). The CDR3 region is CASTPGGPYNEQFF. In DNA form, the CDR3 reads TGTGCCAGTACTCCGGGGGGGCCCTACAATGAGCAGTTCTTC.

The CDR3 here is CASSLFGQAYNEQFF. In DNA, the CDR3 is TGCGCCAGCAGCTTGTTTGGACAAGCCTACAATGAGCAGTTCTTC. The genes are TRBV5-1 and TRBJ2-1; possible D gene TRBD1, 5 bases. Trimming removed 1 base at V and 2 bases at J, with 10 bases between. CDR3 length: 15 residues. Per germline, CDR1 SGHRS and CDR2 YFSETQ.

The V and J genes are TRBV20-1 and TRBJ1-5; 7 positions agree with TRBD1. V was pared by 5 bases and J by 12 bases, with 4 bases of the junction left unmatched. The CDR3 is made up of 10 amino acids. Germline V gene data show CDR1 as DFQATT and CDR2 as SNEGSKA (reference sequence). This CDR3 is CSAGQVDQHF. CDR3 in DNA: TGCAGTGCTGGACAGGTTGACCAGCATTTT.

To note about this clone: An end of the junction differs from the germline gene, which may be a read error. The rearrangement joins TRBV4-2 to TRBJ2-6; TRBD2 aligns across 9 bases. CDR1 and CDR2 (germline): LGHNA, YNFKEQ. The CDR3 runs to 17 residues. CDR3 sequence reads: CASSPSGESSGANGLTF. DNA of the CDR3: TGTGCCAGCAGCCCTAGCGGGGAGTCCTCTGGGGCCAACGGCCTGACTTTC.

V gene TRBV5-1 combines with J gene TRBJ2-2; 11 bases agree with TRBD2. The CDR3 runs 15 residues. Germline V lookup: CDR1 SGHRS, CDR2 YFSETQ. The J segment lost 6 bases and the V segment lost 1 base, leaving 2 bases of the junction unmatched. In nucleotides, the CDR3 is TGCGCCAGCAGCTTGATAGCGGGGGGGCCCGGGGAGCTGTTTTTT. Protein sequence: CASSLIAGGPGELFF.

The chain's CDR3 is CASSERGGFYNEQFF. The CDR3 region has the DNA TGTGCCAGCAGTGAAAGAGGCGGGTTTTACAATGAGCAGTTCTTC. The V call is TRBV2, the J call TRBJ2-1; TRBD2 might be the D (5 bases). This CDR3 spans 15 amino acids. V lost 2 bases and J lost 4, with 12 bases in between. Germline-derived CDR1 and CDR2 are SNHLY and FYNNEI.

The CDR3 DNA follows: TGCGCCAGCAGCCAAGATGGGACTTCGCCCTACGAGCAGTACTTC. It is translated as CASSQDGTSPYEQYF. The gene calls are TRBV4-1 and TRBJ2-5, with TRBD2 as a possible D gene (6 bases). Judging by the DNA end, TRBJ2-7 fits better; the J call may be wrong. The CDR3 is made up of 15 amino acids. Per germline, CDR1 MGHRA and CDR2 YSYEKL.

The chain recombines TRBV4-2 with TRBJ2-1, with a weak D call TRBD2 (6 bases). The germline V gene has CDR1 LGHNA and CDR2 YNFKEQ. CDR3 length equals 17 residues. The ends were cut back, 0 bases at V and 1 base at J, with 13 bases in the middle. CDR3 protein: CASSQDLSGGSYNEQFF. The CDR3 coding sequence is TGTGCCAGCAGCCAAGATCTTTCCGGGGGATCCTACAATGAGCAGTTCTTC.

This CDR3 reads CASSIWGRGETQYF. For the CDR3, the DNA is TGTGCCAGTAGTATTTGGGGGCGAGGAGAGACCCAGTACTTC. This sequence joins TRBV19 and TRBJ2-5; a possible D gene is TRBD1 (6 bases). CDR1 and CDR2 from the germline V gene are LNHDA and SQIVND (reference sequence). Trimming took off 3 bases at V and 4 bases at J, with 12 bases between the two ends. The CDR3 runs 14 residues.

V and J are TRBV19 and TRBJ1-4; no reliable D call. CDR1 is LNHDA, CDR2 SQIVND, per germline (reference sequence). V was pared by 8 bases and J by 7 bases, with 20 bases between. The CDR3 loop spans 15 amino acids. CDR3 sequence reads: CASGPGASYSEKLFF. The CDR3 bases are TGTGCCAGTGGTCCGGGAGCCTCGTATTCTGAAAAACTGTTTTTT. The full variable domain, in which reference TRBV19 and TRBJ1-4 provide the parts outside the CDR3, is DGGITQSPKYLFRKEGQNVTLSCEQNLNHDAMYWYRQDPGQGLRLIYYSQIVNDFQKGDIAEGYSVSREKKESFPLTVTSAQKNPTAFYLCASGPGASYSEKLFFGSGTQLSVL.

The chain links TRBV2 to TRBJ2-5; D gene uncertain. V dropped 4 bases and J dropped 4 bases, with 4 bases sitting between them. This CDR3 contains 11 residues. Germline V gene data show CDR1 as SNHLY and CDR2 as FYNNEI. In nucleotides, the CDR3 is TGTGCCAGCAGTGCCCGAGAGACCCAGTACTTC. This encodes CASSARETQYF.

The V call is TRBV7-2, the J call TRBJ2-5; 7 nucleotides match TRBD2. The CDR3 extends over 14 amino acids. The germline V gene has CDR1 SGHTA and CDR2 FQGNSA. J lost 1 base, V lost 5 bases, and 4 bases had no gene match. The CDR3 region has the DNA TGTGCCAGCAGCCAAAGCGGGGTCCAAGAGACCCAGTACTTC. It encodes CASSQSGVQETQYF.

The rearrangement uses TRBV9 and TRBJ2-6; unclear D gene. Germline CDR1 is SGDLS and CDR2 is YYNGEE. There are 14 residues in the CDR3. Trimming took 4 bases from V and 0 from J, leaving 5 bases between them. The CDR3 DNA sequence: TGTGCCAGCAGCCCGGGCTCTGGGGCCAACGTCCTGACTTTC. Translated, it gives CASSPGSGANVLTF.

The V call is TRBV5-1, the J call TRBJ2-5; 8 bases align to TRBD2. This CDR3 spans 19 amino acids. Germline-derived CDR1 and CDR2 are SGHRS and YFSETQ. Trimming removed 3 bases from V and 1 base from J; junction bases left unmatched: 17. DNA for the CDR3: TGCGCCAGCAGCTGGGATTTTGAGCGGGGGAGAATCAGCCAAGAGACCCAGTACTTC. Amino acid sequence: CASSWDFERGRISQETQYF.

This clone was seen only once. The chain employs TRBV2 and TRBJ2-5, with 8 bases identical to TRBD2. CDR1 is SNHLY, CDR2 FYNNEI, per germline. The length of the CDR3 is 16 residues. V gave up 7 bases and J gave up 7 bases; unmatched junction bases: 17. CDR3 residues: CASTLMGAGAQGTQYF. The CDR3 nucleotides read TGTGCCAGCACTCTGATGGGAGCGGGGGCTCAGGGGACCCAGTACTTC.

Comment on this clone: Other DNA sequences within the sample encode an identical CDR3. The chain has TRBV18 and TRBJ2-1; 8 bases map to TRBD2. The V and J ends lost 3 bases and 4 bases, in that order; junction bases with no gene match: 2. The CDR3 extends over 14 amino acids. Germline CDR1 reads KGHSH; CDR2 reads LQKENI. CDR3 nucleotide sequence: TGTGCCAGCTCACCCAGCGGGGGTTACAATGAGCAGTTCTTC. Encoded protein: CASSPSGGYNEQFF.

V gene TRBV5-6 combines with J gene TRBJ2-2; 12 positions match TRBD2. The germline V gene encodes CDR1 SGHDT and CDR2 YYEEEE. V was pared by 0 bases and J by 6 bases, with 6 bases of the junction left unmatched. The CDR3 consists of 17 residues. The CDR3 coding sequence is TGTGCCAGCAGCTTGGCCTGGGGACTAGCGGGCTCCGGGGAGCTGTTTTTT. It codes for CASSLAWGLAGSGELFF.

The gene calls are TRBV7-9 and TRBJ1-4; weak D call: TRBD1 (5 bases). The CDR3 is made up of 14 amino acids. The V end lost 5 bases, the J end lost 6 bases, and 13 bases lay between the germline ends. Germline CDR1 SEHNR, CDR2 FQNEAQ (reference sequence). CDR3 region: CASSPGGGDEKLFF. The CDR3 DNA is TGTGCCAGCAGCCCGGGGGGGGGAGATGAAAAACTGTTTTTT.